This TCR beta chain was recorded in a study of post-analysis software for immune sequencing data. Broader study findings: Controls showed lower frequencies than patients for four to six TRBV segments, and TRBV5-6, TRBV5-1 and TRBV20-1 were among these.

This clonotype was seen a few times. Its antigen is as yet unknown. Germline V lookup: CDR1 DFQATT, CDR2 SNEGSKA (reference sequence). CDR3 length equals 12 residues. The ends were cut back, 6 bases at V and 1 base at J, with 10 bases in the middle. Researchers reported that TCR beta cDNA libraries carried unique molecular identifiers. A single record per CDR3 protein comes from TCRdb applying MiXCR to the PCR reads. The sample lists fewer than 850,000 distinct CDR3 sequences, about 32% occurring once. The sequence was obtained from a girl aged 10-17 years with multiple sclerosis. The sample was blood. The gene calls are TRBV20-1 and TRBJ2-7, with D unclear. Here the CDR3 reads CSAPTQSYEQYF. In DNA form, the CDR3 reads TGCAGTGCCCCGACCCAGTCCTACGAGCAGTACTTC.